These 5 T cell receptor beta chains were sequenced from one sample in a study of CD8+ T cells in alopecia areata. The treatment denotes: oral pan-JAK inhibitor, 5-10 mg twice daily. As the sequencing template, cDNA was produced by extracting RNA and reverse transcribing it. Clones were sequenced by immunoSEQ multiplex PCR, and TCRdb holds only the in-frame ones, with some missing. The repertoire has 180,000 or so clones, about 47% of them found once; the top ten carry 9.5% to 13%. The source material was CD8+ T cells sorted from blood, sampled around week 53, from a patient treated with tofacitinib. These receptors came from a human donor with alopecia areata.

The gene calls are TRBV5-6 and TRBJ2-5, with 8 bases matching TRBD2. Germline CDR1 is SGHDT and CDR2 is YYEEEE. This CDR3 spans 16 amino acids. The V segment lost 0 bases and the J segment 2 bases; nucleotides outside the gene matches: 6. The CDR3, as DNA: TGTGCCAGCAGCTTGGCCTTTCCGGGGGGGCAAGAGACCCAGTACTTC. It specifies CASSLAFPGGQETQYF.

This clone was picked up a small number of times. The chain employs TRBV27 and TRBJ1-1; 9 bases match TRBD1. Per the germline V gene, CDR1 is MNHEY and CDR2 is SMNVEV (reference sequence). The CDR3 contains 14 residues. V lost 4 bases, J lost 3 bases, and 3 bases stayed unmatched. CDR3 loop: CASSSGQGYTEAFF. CDR3 in DNA: TGTGCCAGCAGTTCGGGACAGGGCTACACTGAAGCTTTCTTT.

The V and J genes are TRBV5-6 and TRBJ2-3; possibly TRBD2 for D (6 bases). V was trimmed by 4 bases and J by 6 bases, leaving 21 bases between them. Per germline, CDR1 SGHDT and CDR2 YYEEEE. The CDR3 spans 16 residues. The CDR3 DNA sequence: TGTGCCAGCAGCGAAGCCGGGGACTTAGGGAGGGATACGCAGTATTTT. This gives the protein CASSEAGDLGRDTQYF.

The chain recombines TRBV15 with TRBJ2-3; TRBD2 matches 8 bases. This CDR3 comprises 15 residues. V trimming: 4 bases; J trimming: 2 bases; junction bases outside the gene matches: 5. Germline CDR1 LNHNV, CDR2 YYDKDF (reference sequence). The CDR3 nucleotides are TGTGCCACCAGCACCTTAGCGGGAACCACAGATACGCAGTATTTT. Protein: CATSTLAGTTDTQYF.

This clone was observed a few times. The V call is TRBV30, the J call TRBJ1-6; 8 bases are a match to TRBD1. This CDR3 contains 13 residues. Germline V gene data show CDR1 as GTSNPN and CDR2 as SVGIG (reference sequence). V was clipped by 5 bases and J by 8 bases; unmatched bases: 5. The CDR3 DNA reads TGTGCCTGGGAAACAGGGGGTGATTCACCCCTCCACTTT. It specifies CAWETGGDSPLHF.